These 25 T cell receptor beta chains originate from one sample sequenced in a study of radiotherapy plus CTLA-4 blockade in lung cancer. Clones were read by immunoSEQ multiplex PCR, and TCRdb kept only the in-frame ones, dropping some. The sample has roughly 46,000 clones, about 72% seen once; the top ten hold just under 8.5%. The specimen comprised peripheral blood, sampled from a patient treated with radiotherapy plus ipilimumab. These receptors all come from a human donor with non-small cell lung cancer who had stable disease on radiotherapy plus ipilimumab.

This chain connects TRBV19 to TRBJ1-2, with TRBD1 matching over 11 bases. Germline V gene sequence: CDR1 LNHDA, CDR2 SQIVND (reference sequence). The CDR3 has 16 amino acids. The ends lost 5 bases at V and 4 bases at J; junction bases unmatched: 9. CDR3 nucleotides: TGTGCCAGTAGTCCAGCGGGACAGGGGGTGATCTATGGCTACACCTTC. Translation: CASSPAGQGVIYGYTF.

The chain links TRBV7-6 to TRBJ2-1; 11 nucleotides line up with TRBD2. CDR1 and CDR2 from the germline V gene are SGHVS and FNYEAQ. The V segment lost 0 bases and the J segment 5 bases; nucleotides outside the gene matches: 3. CDR3 length equals 16 residues. This chain's CDR3 is CASSLASGGANNEQFF. The CDR3 nucleotides read TGTGCCAGCAGCTTAGCTAGCGGGGGGGCAAACAATGAGCAGTTCTTC.

The V gene is TRBV5-8, the J gene TRBJ1-4, with D tentatively TRBD1 (6 bases). Germline V gene lookup returns CDR1 SGHTS and CDR2 YDEGEE. The ends were cut back, 5 bases at V and 8 bases at J, with 16 bases in the middle. CDR3 length: 14 residues. The CDR3 DNA reads as TGTGCCAGCAGTCAACTCGACAGGCCCGAAAAACTGTTTTTT. It codes for CASSQLDRPEKLFF.

The chain carries TRBV6-1 and TRBJ2-1; the D gene could be TRBD1 or TRBD2 (5 bases each). Germline values: CDR1 MNHNS, CDR2 SASEGT. The CDR3 loop spans 14 amino acids. Trimming pared 5 bases from V and 5 bases from J, leaving 13 bases between. The DNA for the CDR3 is TGTGCCAGCAGTTGGAACGGGGCCGACAATGAGCAGTTCTTC. Amino acids: CASSWNGADNEQFF.

Judged by abundance, this clone is large. This chain links TRBV29-1 with TRBJ1-1; D call uncertain. Trimming cost V 3 bases and J 0 bases, with 14 bases left between them. Germline V gene sequence: CDR1 SQVTM, CDR2 ANQGSEA. The CDR3 loop spans 15 amino acids. The CDR3 sequence: CSVDETQRMNTEAFF. Written as DNA, the CDR3 is TGCAGCGTTGATGAGACACAGAGAATGAACACTGAAGCTTTCTTT.

The V gene is TRBV5-4, the J gene TRBJ1-1, with D possibly being TRBD1 (6 bases). V was cut by 6 bases and J by 6 bases, with 21 bases left in between. The CDR3 contains 15 residues. CDR1 is SGHNT, CDR2 YYREEE, per germline (reference sequence). CDR3 DNA: TGTGCCAGCACCAAAGGGGGGGGTGGAGGCGCTGAAGCTTTCTTT. Residues: CASTKGGGGGAEAFF.

This rearrangement joins TRBV4-2 to TRBJ2-4; 9 bases fit TRBD1. Germline CDR1 LGHNA, CDR2 YNFKEQ. CDR3 size: 15 residues. With V trimmed by 0 bases and J by 6 bases, 3 bases remained unmatched. CDR3 sequence reads: CASSQDLGQGNIQYF. DNA for the CDR3: TGTGCCAGCAGCCAAGATTTGGGACAGGGAAACATTCAGTACTTC.

This chain connects TRBV20-1 to TRBJ1-2; D uncertain. CDR1 is DFQATT, CDR2 SNEGSKA, per germline (reference sequence). The CDR3 is 11 amino acids. CDR3 residues: CYSWWGYGYTF. The CDR3 bases are TGCTACAGCTGGTGGGGCTATGGCTACACCTTC.

The chain uses TRBV5-5 and TRBJ1-2; D call uncertain. This CDR3 spans 14 amino acids. V lost 2 bases and J 0 bases, leaving 8 bases between the germline ends. Germline CDR1 is SGHKS and CDR2 is YYEKEE (reference sequence). The DNA for the CDR3 is TGTGCCAGCAGCTTCACAGACCCTAACTATGGCTACACCTTC. This codes for CASSFTDPNYGYTF. The variable domain in full, with the rest retrieved from reference TRBV5-5 and TRBJ1-2, is DAGVTQSPTHLIKTRGQQVTLRCSPISGHKSVSWYQQVLGQGPQFIFQYYEKEERGRGNFPDRFSARQFPNYSSELNVNALLLGDSALYLCASSFTDPNYGYTFGSGTRLTVV.

There are a few counts of this clone. V usage is TRBV5-4 and J usage is TRBJ1-1; TRBD1 is a possible D gene (5 bases). The V end lost 1 base, the J end lost 2 bases, and 9 bases lay between the germline ends. The CDR3 is 14 amino acids. Germline CDR1 SGHNT, CDR2 YYREEE (reference sequence). The CDR3 DNA is TGTGCCAGCAGCTTGTATGGGACTAACACTGAAGCTTTCTTT. This sequence encodes CASSLYGTNTEAFF.

This chain joins TRBV2 and TRBJ1-5, with D possibly TRBD1 on 6 matching bases. The V and J ends lost 6 bases and 2 bases respectively, with 11 bases between them. Germline-derived CDR1 and CDR2 are SNHLY and FYNNEI. This CDR3 has 14 amino acids. CDR3 coding DNA: TGTGCCAGCAGGAGGAGACAGGGCAATCAGCCCCAGCATTTT. Translating gives CASRRRQGNQPQHF.

This chain connects TRBV19 to TRBJ1-6; 8 bases line up with TRBD1. The CDR3 extends over 17 amino acids. Trimming cost V 1 base and J 11 bases; bases outside gene matches: 13. CDR1 is LNHDA, CDR2 SQIVND, per germline (reference sequence). This CDR3 reads CASSIARTGSRPPPLHF. The CDR3 coding sequence is TGTGCCAGTAGTATAGCCCGGACAGGGTCAAGGCCACCACCCCTCCACTTT. Together with reference TRBV19 and TRBJ1-6, the CDR3 gives the full variable domain: DGGITQSPKYLFRKEGQNVTLSCEQNLNHDAMYWYRQDPGQGLRLIYYSQIVNDFQKGDIAEGYSVSREKKESFPLTVTSAQKNPTAFYLCASSIARTGSRPPPLHFGNGTRLTVT.

J is TRBJ2-1 and V is TRBV27; 7 nucleotides agree with TRBD2. Per the germline V gene, CDR1 is MNHEY and CDR2 is SMNVEV (reference sequence). The CDR3 sequence is 19 residues long. Trimming removed 3 bases from V and 0 bases from J; junction bases left unmatched: 14. CDR3 coding DNA: TGTGCCAGCAGTTTCGATAGACTAGCACGACAGAGCTCCTACAATGAGCAGTTCTTC. Residues: CASSFDRLARQSSYNEQFF.

This rearrangement joins TRBV6-1 to TRBJ1-5; the D gene is possibly TRBD1 (5 bases). Germline CDR1 and CDR2: MNHNS and SASEGT. The CDR3 runs to 15 residues. V lost 5 bases, J lost 7 bases, and 18 bases lay in between. DNA for the CDR3: TGTGCCAGCAGTTCCCTTCAGGGAAGTGGACAGCCCCAGCATTTT. This sequence encodes CASSSLQGSGQPQHF.

This clone came up a few times. The V call is TRBV11-2, the J call TRBJ2-7; 7 nucleotides line up with TRBD1. The CDR3 loop spans 15 amino acids. The J segment lost 3 bases and the V segment lost 5 bases, leaving 10 bases of the junction unmatched. Germline V gene lookup returns CDR1 SGHAT and CDR2 FQNNGV. CDR3 loop: CASSARPTGNYEQYV. DNA for the CDR3: TGTGCCAGCAGCGCACGCCCGACAGGGAACTACGAGCAGTACGTC.

The rearrangement joins TRBV18 to TRBJ2-2; either TRBD1 or TRBD2 may fit D (5 bases each). There are 15 residues in the CDR3. Germline V gives CDR1 KGHSH, CDR2 LQKENI. The ends were cut back, 4 bases at V and 0 bases at J, with 9 bases in the middle. CDR3 amino acids: CASSLGTANTGELFF. The CDR3, as DNA: TGTGCCAGCTCACTGGGGACGGCGAACACCGGGGAGCTGTTTTTT.

The V call is TRBV7-9, the J call TRBJ1-6; D perhaps matches TRBD1 (6 bases). V was trimmed by 11 bases and J by 6 bases, leaving 20 bases between them. CDR3 length equals 15 residues. The germline gives CDR1 SEHNR, CDR2 FQNEAQ (reference sequence). The CDR3 sequence: CAVQRGAGANSPLHF. In DNA form, the CDR3 reads TGTGCCGTTCAAAGGGGGGCGGGGGCTAATTCACCCCTCCACTTT.

In this sample, this clone turned up once. The chain carries TRBV9 and TRBJ1-3, with D possibly TRBD1 on 5 matching bases. The germline V gene has CDR1 SGDLS and CDR2 YYNGEE. This CDR3 is 15 amino acids long. V lost 3 bases, J lost 2 bases, and 12 bases lay in between. The CDR3 coding sequence is TGTGCCAGCAGCGCCTCACAGGTGCCTGGAAACACCATATATTTT. Translated, it gives CASSASQVPGNTIYF. The whole variable domain, filled in from reference TRBV9 and TRBJ1-3, reads DSGVTQTPKHLITATGQRVTLRCSPRSGDLSVYWYQQSLDQGLQFLIQYYNGEERAKGNILERFSAQQFPDLHSELNLSSLELGDSALYFCASSASQVPGNTIYFGEGSWLTVV.

This clone is medium-sized by share. This rearrangement joins TRBV5-1 to TRBJ2-2; possibly TRBD1 for D (6 bases). V lost 0 bases to trimming and J lost 0 bases, with 6 bases between them. CDR1 is SGHRS and CDR2 is YFSETQ in the germline V gene. This CDR3 region has 15 residues. This chain's CDR3 is CASSLDRANTGELFF. In DNA, the CDR3 is TGCGCCAGCAGCTTGGACAGGGCGAACACCGGGGAGCTGTTTTTT.

In this sample, this clone turned up a few times. The chain is built from TRBV28 and TRBJ2-5, with D unresolved. Germline CDR1 is MDHEN and CDR2 is SYDVKM. The V end lost 7 bases, the J end lost 0 bases, and 12 bases lay between the germline ends. The CDR3 covers 14 residues. DNA of the CDR3: TGTGCCAGCACCCCAGCTAAGTACCAAGAGACCCAGTACTTC. As protein: CASTPAKYQETQYF.

The rearrangement uses TRBV10-3 and TRBJ1-2; the D gene is possibly TRBD1 (5 bases). This CDR3 has 12 residues. The V and J ends lost 9 bases and 0 bases respectively, with 8 bases between them. From germline, CDR1 is ENHRY and CDR2 SYGVKD. This CDR3 is CAIGASNYGYTF. CDR3 DNA sequence: TGTGCCATTGGGGCCTCTAACTATGGCTACACCTTC.

The V and J genes are TRBV4-1 and TRBJ2-7; D gene uncertain. The ends were cut back, 0 bases at V and 6 bases at J, with 15 bases in the middle. Germline V gene lookup returns CDR1 MGHRA and CDR2 YSYEKL. The CDR3 sequence is 15 residues long. CDR3 nucleotides: TGCGCCAGCAGCCAAGATCCCAGGTCGTCGGGCGAGCAGTACTTC. As protein: CASSQDPRSSGEQYF.

V is TRBV6-4 and J is TRBJ1-5; D is undetermined. The germline CDR1 and CDR2 sequences are MRHNA and SNTAGT. V was trimmed by 2 bases and J by 7 bases, leaving 9 bases between them. This CDR3 region has 13 residues. The CDR3 DNA reads as TGTGCCAGCAGTGACCCCTACGAACAGCCCCAGCATTTT. Translating it yields CASSDPYEQPQHF.

This clone was seen only a few times. The chain links TRBV5-1 to TRBJ2-2, with D possibly TRBD2 on 6 matching bases. This CDR3 is built from 15 residues. The V gene's germline CDR1 is SGHRS and CDR2 YFSETQ. Trimming stripped 5 bases from V and 2 bases from J, with 13 bases between. The CDR3 DNA sequence: TGCGCCAGCAGTAGGGACGGACTAAACACCGGGGAGCTGTTTTTT. This sequence encodes CASSRDGLNTGELFF.

The chain employs TRBV5-6 and TRBJ1-4; no clear D gene. V lost 4 bases to trimming and J lost 7 bases, with 11 bases between them. Per the germline V gene, CDR1 is SGHDT and CDR2 is YYEEEE. This CDR3 is built from 13 residues. Written as DNA, the CDR3 is TGTGCCAGCAGCCCCGGGGAATTTGAAAAACTGTTTTTT. Amino acids: CASSPGEFEKLFF.